This T cell receptor (beta chain) was found in a study of PD-1 blockade in classical Hodgkin lymphoma. From germline, CDR1 is SGHTA and CDR2 FQGNSA. The CDR3 has 14 residues. Trimming removed 0 bases from V and 1 base from J, with 6 bases in between. All the patients suffered relapse after autologous stem cell transplantation, and brentuximab vedotin exposure differed. Some clones are missing from TCRdb's copy, which holds only in-frame ones; the method was immunoSEQ multiplex PCR. The sample has 100,000 or so clones; about 89% are singletons. The starting material was peripheral blood mononuclear cells (PBMCs), obtained before the second cycle of nivolumab. The TCR was taken from a human donor with classical Hodgkin lymphoma. This sequence joins TRBV7-2 and TRBJ1-1; no firm D call. The CDR3 DNA sequence: TGTGCCAGCAGCTTAGCATCCGGGAACACTGAAGCTTTCTTT. Translated: CASSLASGNTEAFF.